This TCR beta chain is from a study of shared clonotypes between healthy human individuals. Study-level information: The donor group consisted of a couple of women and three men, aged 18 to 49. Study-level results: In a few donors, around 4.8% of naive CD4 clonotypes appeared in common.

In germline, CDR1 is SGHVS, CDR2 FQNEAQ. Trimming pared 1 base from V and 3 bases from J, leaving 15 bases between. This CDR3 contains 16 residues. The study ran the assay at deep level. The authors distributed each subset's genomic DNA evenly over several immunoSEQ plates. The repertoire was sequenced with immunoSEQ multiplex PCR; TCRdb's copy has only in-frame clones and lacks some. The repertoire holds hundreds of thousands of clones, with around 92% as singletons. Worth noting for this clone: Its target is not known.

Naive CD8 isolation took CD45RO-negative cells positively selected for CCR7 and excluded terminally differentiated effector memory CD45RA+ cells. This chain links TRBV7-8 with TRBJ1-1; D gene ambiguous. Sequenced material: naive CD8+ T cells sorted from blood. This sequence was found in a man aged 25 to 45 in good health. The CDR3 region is CASSLDQVPRDTEAFF. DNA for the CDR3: TGTGCCAGCAGCTTAGACCAGGTCCCCCGCGACACTGAAGCTTTCTTT.